This is a list of T cell receptor beta chains from one sample in a study of T cells in Graves' hyperthyroidism and ophthalmopathy. TCRdb analysed the multiplex PCR reads with MiXCR anew, one entry per CDR3 protein. The sample comprises around 350,000 distinct CDR3 sequences, over 15% of which are singletons, and approximately 4% rests with the top ten. The sample taken for sequencing was blood. The receptors here all came from a woman aged 18-29 years with Graves' hyperthyroidism. CDR3s include the opening cysteine and the closing phenylalanine or tryptophan. The D gene is left open where the match is weak. Clone size is shown for a subset of rows, as once, few, many or a class of expanded clone.

j_gene: TRBJ2-7; d_gene: -; abundance: many; v_gene: TRBV2; CDR3nt: TGTGCCAGCAGTCAACATTGGCTAGGAGGGTCCTACGAGCAGTACTTC; CDR3aa: CASSQHWLGGSYEQYF
j_gene: TRBJ1-2; d_gene: TRBD1; abundance: -; v_gene: TRBV12-3/TRBV12-4; CDR3nt: TGTGCCAGCAGGCAATCCGACAGGGGTCATTACACCTTC; CDR3aa: CASRQSDRGHYTF
j_gene: TRBJ2-7; d_gene: TRBD1; abundance: many; v_gene: TRBV15; CDR3nt: TGTGCCACCAGCATTCGGGACAGGGTCTACGAGCAGTACTTC; CDR3aa: CATSIRDRVYEQYF
j_gene: TRBJ2-7; d_gene: -; abundance: many; v_gene: TRBV6-1; CDR3nt: TGTGCCACCCGCCGGGACGCAATGCAAAACGAGCAGTACTTC; CDR3aa: CATRRDAMQNEQYF
j_gene: TRBJ1-1; d_gene: -; abundance: few; v_gene: TRBV14; CDR3nt: TGTGCCAGCAGCCAAGAACTTTCGGGGCAAGCTTTCTTT; CDR3aa: CASSQELSGQAFF
j_gene: TRBJ2-7; d_gene: TRBD2; abundance: few; v_gene: TRBV11-2; CDR3nt: TGTGCCAGCAGCTTACTGAAGGCGGGGGTTCCCCGATTC; CDR3aa: CASSLLKAGVPRF
j_gene: TRBJ1-2; d_gene: TRBD1; abundance: -; v_gene: TRBV5-1; CDR3nt: TGCGCCAGCAGGCAGACCGGGACAGGGGGCAGCTATGGCTACACCTTC; CDR3aa: CASRQTGTGGSYGYTF
j_gene: TRBJ1-5; d_gene: TRBD1; abundance: many; v_gene: TRBV10-3; CDR3nt: TGTGCCATCAGTTTGGACAGGGGAGGGCAGCCCCAGCATTTT; CDR3aa: CAISLDRGGQPQHF
j_gene: TRBJ2-5; d_gene: -; abundance: many; v_gene: TRBV6-5; CDR3nt: TGTGCCAGCAGTTATACGGTACAAGAGACCCAGTACTTC; CDR3aa: CASSYTVQETQYF
j_gene: TRBJ2-2; d_gene: TRBD1; abundance: few; v_gene: TRBV19; CDR3nt: TGTGCCAGTAGTATGGCACAGGGGGAAACCGGGGAGCTGTTTTTT; CDR3aa: CASSMAQGETGELFF
j_gene: TRBJ1-2; d_gene: -; abundance: many; v_gene: TRBV12-3/TRBV12-4; CDR3nt: TGTGCCAGCAGCCACCTGACAGCGTATGGCTACACCTTC; CDR3aa: CASSHLTAYGYTF
j_gene: TRBJ2-4; d_gene: -; abundance: -; v_gene: TRBV5-1; CDR3nt: TGCGCCAGCAGCCCCACCAAAAACATGCAGTACTTC; CDR3aa: CASSPTKNMQYF
j_gene: TRBJ1-3; d_gene: -; abundance: -; v_gene: TRBV4-1; CDR3nt: TGCGCCAGCAGCCCCCCTGGCGGGCCTGGAAACACCATATATTTT; CDR3aa: CASSPPGGPGNTIYF
j_gene: TRBJ2-5; d_gene: TRBD2; abundance: many; v_gene: TRBV11-1; CDR3nt: TGTGCCAGCAGCGCCGGACTAGCGGGGTCGATCGGGAGAGAGACCCAGTACTTC; CDR3aa: CASSAGLAGSIGRETQYF
j_gene: TRBJ1-5; d_gene: -; abundance: many; v_gene: TRBV6-1; CDR3nt: TGTGCCAGCAGTATCAGGACGGGGGGCAATCAGCCCCAGCATTTT; CDR3aa: CASSIRTGGNQPQHF
j_gene: TRBJ2-2; d_gene: -; abundance: many; v_gene: TRBV7-8; CDR3nt: TGTGCCAGCAGCTTAGCCCGCGGACCCACCGGGGAGCTGTTTTTT; CDR3aa: CASSLARGPTGELFF
j_gene: TRBJ1-3; d_gene: TRBD1; abundance: many; v_gene: TRBV20-1; CDR3nt: TGCAGTGCTAGGGGGACAGGGCACCTCGGCGACCGAAACACCATATATTTT; CDR3aa: CSARGTGHLGDRNTIYF
j_gene: TRBJ1-1; d_gene: -; abundance: many; v_gene: TRBV3-1; CDR3nt: TGTGCCAGCAGCCAAGGACAGGATGAAGCTTTCTTT; CDR3aa: CASSQGQDEAFF
j_gene: TRBJ1-1; d_gene: -; abundance: many; v_gene: TRBV12-3/TRBV12-4; CDR3nt: TGTGCCAGCAGTTCCTTGACAGGAGTGAACACTGAAGCTTTCTTT; CDR3aa: CASSSLTGVNTEAFF
j_gene: TRBJ1-5; d_gene: -; abundance: many; v_gene: TRBV28; CDR3nt: TGTGCCAGCAACCTCCCGGGCAGGGACCAGCCCCAGCATTTT; CDR3aa: CASNLPGRDQPQHF
j_gene: TRBJ2-7; d_gene: TRBD2; abundance: many; v_gene: TRBV11-2; CDR3nt: TGTGCCAGCAGCCGACTAGCGGGGGGGCCCTCCCACGAGCAGTACTTC; CDR3aa: CASSRLAGGPSHEQYF
j_gene: TRBJ2-7; d_gene: -; abundance: -; v_gene: TRBV2; CDR3nt: TGTGCCAGCAGTTTCTCGACAGTCTACGAGCAGTACTTC; CDR3aa: CASSFSTVYEQYF
j_gene: TRBJ1-5; d_gene: -; abundance: many; v_gene: TRBV20-1; CDR3nt: TGCAGTGCTAGGCGGCAGCTCGTCAATCAGCCCCAGCATTTT; CDR3aa: CSARRQLVNQPQHF
j_gene: TRBJ2-2; d_gene: -; abundance: -; v_gene: TRBV5-1; CDR3nt: TGCGCCAGCAGATTGCAACTCATGGACACCGGGGAGCTGTTTTTT; CDR3aa: CASRLQLMDTGELFF
j_gene: TRBJ1-5; d_gene: -; abundance: many; v_gene: TRBV29-1; CDR3nt: TGCAGCGCCGGGGACGGACCGGCTAATCAGCCCCAGCATTTT; CDR3aa: CSAGDGPANQPQHF
j_gene: TRBJ2-5; d_gene: -; abundance: many; v_gene: TRBV12-3/TRBV12-4; CDR3nt: TGTGCCAGCAGTTTGAGCGGTAATAGCAGGTCAGAGACCCAGTACTTC; CDR3aa: CASSLSGNSRSETQYF
j_gene: TRBJ1-1; d_gene: -; abundance: -; v_gene: TRBV4-1; CDR3nt: TGCGCCAGCAGCCACGCTGGGGCGCGACTGGGGGTCTTGAACACTGAAGCTTTCTTT; CDR3aa: CASSHAGARLGVLNTEAFF
j_gene: TRBJ1-1; d_gene: -; abundance: few; v_gene: TRBV27; CDR3nt: TGTGTCTGCAGTCCCAATCCGGTACGGGGGAACACTGAAGCTTTCTTT; CDR3aa: CVCSPNPVRGNTEAFF
j_gene: TRBJ1-5; d_gene: -; abundance: -; v_gene: TRBV7-9; CDR3nt: TGTGCCAGCAGCTCAGCAGGGTCGGACCAGCCCCAGCATTTT; CDR3aa: CASSSAGSDQPQHF
j_gene: TRBJ2-7; d_gene: -; abundance: -; v_gene: TRBV28; CDR3nt: TGTGCCAGCAGTGAATTTACGGGAGTCGCCACCTACGAGCAGTACTTC; CDR3aa: CASSEFTGVATYEQYF
j_gene: TRBJ2-5; d_gene: -; abundance: many; v_gene: TRBV6-5; CDR3nt: TGTGCCAGCAGTTACTCGTTCCAAGAGACCCAGTACTTC; CDR3aa: CASSYSFQETQYF
j_gene: TRBJ2-4; d_gene: TRBD1; abundance: -; v_gene: TRBV12-3/TRBV12-4; CDR3nt: TGTGCCAGCAGTTCCGCCCCGGGACAGGGTAGGATCATTCAGTACTTC; CDR3aa: CASSSAPGQGRIIQYF
j_gene: TRBJ1-1; d_gene: -; abundance: few; v_gene: TRBV29-1; CDR3nt: TGCAGCGCGGGGACCCTTTTGAACACTGAAGCTTTCTTT; CDR3aa: CSAGTLLNTEAFF
j_gene: TRBJ2-7; d_gene: -; abundance: many; v_gene: TRBV5-1; CDR3nt: TGCGCCAGCAGCTTCTTAGGGGACGGCGAGCAGTACTTC; CDR3aa: CASSFLGDGEQYF
j_gene: TRBJ1-1; d_gene: -; abundance: many; v_gene: TRBV14; CDR3nt: TGTGCCAGCAGCCAAGGAGGGAAGGCTTTCTTT; CDR3aa: CASSQGGKAFF
j_gene: TRBJ2-6; d_gene: -; abundance: many; v_gene: TRBV7-6; CDR3nt: TGTGCCAGCAGCCTAGCTTACTCTGGGGCCAACGTCCTGACTTTC; CDR3aa: CASSLAYSGANVLTF
j_gene: TRBJ1-2; d_gene: TRBD1; abundance: many; v_gene: TRBV18; CDR3nt: TGTGCCAGCTCTCCGGACAGGAGGCTCTACACCTTC; CDR3aa: CASSPDRRLYTF
j_gene: TRBJ2-7; d_gene: TRBD1; abundance: many; v_gene: TRBV2; CDR3nt: TGTGCCAGCACCGAACAGGGGGCCTACGAGCAGTACTTC; CDR3aa: CASTEQGAYEQYF
j_gene: TRBJ2-7; d_gene: TRBD1; abundance: few; v_gene: TRBV28; CDR3nt: TGTGCCAGCAGGACAGGGGGCCGGCAGCAGTACTTC; CDR3aa: CASRTGGRQQYF
j_gene: TRBJ1-2; d_gene: -; abundance: many; v_gene: TRBV20-1; CDR3nt: TGCAGTGCTATGCGACAGCTAGCTAACTATGGCTACACCTTC; CDR3aa: CSAMRQLANYGYTF
j_gene: TRBJ2-2; d_gene: -; abundance: many; v_gene: TRBV6-1; CDR3nt: TGTGCCAGCAGTCAGGACTTGGGGACACCCGGGGAGCTGTTTTTT; CDR3aa: CASSQDLGTPGELFF
j_gene: TRBJ2-7; d_gene: -; abundance: many; v_gene: TRBV7-2; CDR3nt: TGTGCCAGCAATTTCCATTTCCGGGGGTCCTACGAGCAGTACTTC; CDR3aa: CASNFHFRGSYEQYF
j_gene: TRBJ1-1; d_gene: TRBD1; abundance: many; v_gene: TRBV30; CDR3nt: TGTGCCTGGAGTGTTTCGGGACAGGGGGCGCCTGAAGCTTTCTTT; CDR3aa: CAWSVSGQGAPEAFF
j_gene: TRBJ2-7; d_gene: TRBD2; abundance: many; v_gene: TRBV15; CDR3nt: TGTGCCACCAGCAGAGAGGTACTAGCGGACGAGCAGTACTTC; CDR3aa: CATSREVLADEQYF
j_gene: TRBJ2-5; d_gene: -; abundance: many; v_gene: TRBV12-3/TRBV12-4; CDR3nt: TGTGCCAGCAGTTTATTGGCCGCTCCGGGTAGGGAGACCCAGTACTTC; CDR3aa: CASSLLAAPGRETQYF
j_gene: TRBJ2-7; d_gene: -; abundance: many; v_gene: TRBV10-3; CDR3nt: TGTGCCATCAGTGAGGGGGGTAGTGGGTCCTACGAGCAGTACTTC; CDR3aa: CAISEGGSGSYEQYF
j_gene: TRBJ1-2; d_gene: TRBD1; abundance: many; v_gene: TRBV9; CDR3nt: TGTGCCAGCAGCGTAAACTTCCGACAGGGCGGCTACACCTTC; CDR3aa: CASSVNFRQGGYTF
j_gene: TRBJ1-1; d_gene: -; abundance: many; v_gene: TRBV12-3/TRBV12-4; CDR3nt: TGTGCCAGCAGGCGCACGGGAGTAATGAACACTGAAGCTTTCTTT; CDR3aa: CASRRTGVMNTEAFF
j_gene: TRBJ2-7; d_gene: TRBD1; abundance: many; v_gene: TRBV27; CDR3nt: TGTGCCAGCAAGAGGACAGGGGGCACCTACGAGCAGTACTTC; CDR3aa: CASKRTGGTYEQYF
j_gene: TRBJ2-5; d_gene: -; abundance: many; v_gene: TRBV7-2; CDR3nt: TGTGCCAGCAGCCCAGGGGGGGGCACCCCTAAGACCCAGTACTTC; CDR3aa: CASSPGGGTPKTQYF
j_gene: TRBJ2-5; d_gene: -; abundance: many; v_gene: TRBV24-1; CDR3nt: TGTGCCACCAGTGATCTACAGGGAGGGGGTTCACAAGAGACCCAGTACTTC; CDR3aa: CATSDLQGGGSQETQYF
j_gene: TRBJ2-5; d_gene: -; abundance: many; v_gene: TRBV14; CDR3nt: TGTGCCAGCAGCCAAGGCCTAGCGAGACTTCAAGAGACCCAGTACTTC; CDR3aa: CASSQGLARLQETQYF
j_gene: TRBJ2-7; d_gene: TRBD2; abundance: -; v_gene: TRBV18; CDR3nt: TGTGCCAGCTCTACCGGGACTAGCGGAGCCTACGAGCAGTACTTC; CDR3aa: CASSTGTSGAYEQYF
j_gene: TRBJ2-3; d_gene: -; abundance: few; v_gene: TRBV30; CDR3nt: TGTGCCTGGAGTTTTTGGACAGATACGCAGTATTTT; CDR3aa: CAWSFWTDTQYF
j_gene: TRBJ2-7; d_gene: -; abundance: many; v_gene: TRBV6-4; CDR3nt: TGTGCCAGCAGAGAAGGGGGTCGGTCCTACGAGCAGTACTTC; CDR3aa: CASREGGRSYEQYF